This entry is about one T cell receptor beta chain. CDR1 is SGHVS, CDR2 FQNEAQ, per germline. V was pared by 2 bases and J by 3 bases, with 5 bases between. The CDR3 has 12 amino acids. Clones were sequenced by immunoSEQ multiplex PCR, and TCRdb holds only the in-frame ones, with some missing. The data contain 37,000 or so clones, just over 85% of them singletons. This sample was taken from a study of T cell changes during pregnancy in multiple sclerosis. This chain links TRBV7-8 with TRBJ2-7; no firm D call. The sequenced sample was CD4+ T cells from peripheral blood mononuclear cells, obtained before pregnancy. The sequence was collected from a female donor with multiple sclerosis, enrolled in a pregnancy study. As DNA, the CDR3 is TGTGCCAGCAGCTTATCCGGCTACGAGCAGTACTTC. It is translated as CASSLSGYEQYF.